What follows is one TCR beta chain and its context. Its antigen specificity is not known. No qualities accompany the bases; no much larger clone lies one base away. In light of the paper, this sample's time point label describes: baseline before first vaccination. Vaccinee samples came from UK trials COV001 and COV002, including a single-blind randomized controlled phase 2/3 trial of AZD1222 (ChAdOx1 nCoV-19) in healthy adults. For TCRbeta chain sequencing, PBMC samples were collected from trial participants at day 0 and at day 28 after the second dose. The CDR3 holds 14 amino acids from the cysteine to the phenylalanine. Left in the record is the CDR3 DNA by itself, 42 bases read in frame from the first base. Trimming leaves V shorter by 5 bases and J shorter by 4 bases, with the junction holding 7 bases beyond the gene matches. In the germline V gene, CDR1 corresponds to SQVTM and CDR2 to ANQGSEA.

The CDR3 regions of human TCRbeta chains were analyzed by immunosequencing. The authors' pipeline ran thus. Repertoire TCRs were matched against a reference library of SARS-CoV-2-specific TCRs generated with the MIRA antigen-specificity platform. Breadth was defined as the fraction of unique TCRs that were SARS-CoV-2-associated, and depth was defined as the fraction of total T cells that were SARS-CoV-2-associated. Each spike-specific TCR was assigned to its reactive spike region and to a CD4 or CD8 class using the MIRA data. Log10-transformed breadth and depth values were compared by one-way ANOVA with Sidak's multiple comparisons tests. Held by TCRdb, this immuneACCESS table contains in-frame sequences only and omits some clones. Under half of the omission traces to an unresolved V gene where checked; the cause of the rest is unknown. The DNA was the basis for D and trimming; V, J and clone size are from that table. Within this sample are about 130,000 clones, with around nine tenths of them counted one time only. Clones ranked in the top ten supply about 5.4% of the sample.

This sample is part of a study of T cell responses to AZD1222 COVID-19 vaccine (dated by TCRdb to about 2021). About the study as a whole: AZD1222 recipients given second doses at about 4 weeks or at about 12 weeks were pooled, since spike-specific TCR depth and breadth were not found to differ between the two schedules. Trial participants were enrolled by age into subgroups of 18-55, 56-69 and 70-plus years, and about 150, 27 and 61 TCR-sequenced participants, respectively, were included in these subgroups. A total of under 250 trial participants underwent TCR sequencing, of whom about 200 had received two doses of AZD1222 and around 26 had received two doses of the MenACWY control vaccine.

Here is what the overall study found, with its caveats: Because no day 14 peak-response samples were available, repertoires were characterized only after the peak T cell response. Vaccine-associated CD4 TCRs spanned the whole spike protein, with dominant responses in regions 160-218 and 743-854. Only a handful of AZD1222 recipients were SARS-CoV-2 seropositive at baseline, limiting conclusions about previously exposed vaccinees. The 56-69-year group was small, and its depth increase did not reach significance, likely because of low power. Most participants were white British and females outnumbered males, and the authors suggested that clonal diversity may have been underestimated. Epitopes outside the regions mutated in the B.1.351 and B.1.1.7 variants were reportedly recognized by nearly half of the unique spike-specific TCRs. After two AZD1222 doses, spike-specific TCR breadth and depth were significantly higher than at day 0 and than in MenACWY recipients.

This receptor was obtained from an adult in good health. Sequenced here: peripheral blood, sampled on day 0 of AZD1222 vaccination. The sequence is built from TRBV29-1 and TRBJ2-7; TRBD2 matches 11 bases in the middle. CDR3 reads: CSVSLAGGQYEQYF. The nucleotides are TGCAGCGTTTCGCTAGCGGGAGGCCAGTACGAGCAGTACTTC.